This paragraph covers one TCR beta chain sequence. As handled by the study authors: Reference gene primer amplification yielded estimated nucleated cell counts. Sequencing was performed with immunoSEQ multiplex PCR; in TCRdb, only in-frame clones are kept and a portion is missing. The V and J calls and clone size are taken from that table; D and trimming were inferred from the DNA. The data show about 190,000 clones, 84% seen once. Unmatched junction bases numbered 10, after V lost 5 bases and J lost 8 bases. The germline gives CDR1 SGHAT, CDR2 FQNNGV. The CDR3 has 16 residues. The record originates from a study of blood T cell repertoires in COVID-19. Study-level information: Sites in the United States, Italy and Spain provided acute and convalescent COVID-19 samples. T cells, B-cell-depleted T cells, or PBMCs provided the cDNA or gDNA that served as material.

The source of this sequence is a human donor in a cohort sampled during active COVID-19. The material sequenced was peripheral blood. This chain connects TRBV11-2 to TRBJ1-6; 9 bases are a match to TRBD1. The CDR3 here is CASSPDRGWTDSPLHF. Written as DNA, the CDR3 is TGTGCCAGCAGCCCCGACAGGGGGTGGACCGATTCACCCCTCCACTTT.